This T cell receptor (beta chain) is from a study of cytomegalovirus exposure and HLA in healthy donors listed by TCRdb under 2017. General notes on the study: According to an earlier analysis of around 600 of the donors, some 180 million T cells yielded approximately 120 million unique TCR beta sequences and about 300 Gb of sequence data. A later analysis re-analyzed previously published TCR beta repertoires from 660 or so donors and added high-resolution HLA genotyping to study TCR occurrence patterns. The study aimed to test whether signatures of past pathogen exposure could be identified by cataloging public T cell receptors. The number of typed donors differed by locus: about 629-630 for A, B, C, DRB1 and DQB1; 522 for DQA1; around 610 for DPA1; and some 450 for DPB1. Because of strong linkage in the cohort, four or five DR-DQ haplotypes were treated as single units for association and clustering. The study used immunosequencing to profile the T cell repertoires of several hundred subjects and linked those repertoires to cytomegalovirus serostatus. Among 300 to 450 genotyped donors of the cohort, an average of around 240,000 unique TCR beta nucleotide sequences were sequenced per donor, roughly a sixth of them non-productive. In the later analysis, no new phenotypic data were used to find candidate immune exposures; instead, reliance was placed on TCR beta sequences and their occurrence across donors. High-throughput TCR immunosequencing, statistical association of individual TCRs with disease status, and machine learning were combined to predict cytomegalovirus infection status. All discovery cohort repertoires had been generated on a single sequencing platform. Both class I and class II loci were covered by HLA typing, at four-digit resolution. A separate validation cohort of 100 to 150 different subjects was used in addition to the roughly 720-subject first cohort. A later genetic analysis used genome-wide SNP genotypes for about three fifths of the 666 donors, treating that subset as a discovery cohort. Donor age, sex, ethnicity and CMV serostatus were compiled together with the repertoire data. To decide whether each TCR beta V gene segment behaved as functional or pseudogenic, an earlier analysis of some 580 of the donors relied on high-throughput TCR beta sequencing. An early release that covered about 640 HLA-typed donors contained about 290 gigabases of sequencing data and tens of millions of unique TCR sequences. The genetic ancestry cluster associated with self-reported Caucasian donors included over 80% of the 398 genotyped donors. The study at large found these results: A later analysis found that TCR association rates varied across HLA loci, with DRB1 alleles showing the most associated TCRs and HLA-C alleles the fewest. A cluster of highly shared sequence variants was judged likely to represent a technical artifact of the sequencing pipeline. The presence/absence analyses assumed that sequencing depth was roughly uniform across donors, and that assumption may not be true. At a false discovery rate of 0.05, a later analysis linked around 17,000 TCR beta sequences to specific HLA alleles. The authors suggested that the approach could potentially be extended to other disease states and immunological phenotypes. While some public TCRs were present in many individuals, most TCR sequences turned up only very rarely across donors. The cohort was sequenced for TCR beta chains only, and without alpha or paired-chain data the features that could be detected were limited. The earlier analysis of some 560 of the donors excluded roughly 16 rarely observed V segments, including chromosome 9 orphons, because counts were too low. For the cohort, immune exposure information was limited to CMV serostatus. Compared with the roughly 700-donor mean, donors in an Asian-associated ancestry cluster had fewer N-insertions in productive TCRs, according to a later genetic analysis. Because HLA typing was unavailable for some donors at each locus, only the typed subset was used in association tests. Correlated functional status among segregating V segments might reflect linkage disequilibrium, but an unknown experimental factor could not be ruled out. In vitro tests confirmed that a few of the cytomegalovirus-associated TCR beta chains recognize cytomegalovirus antigens. According to a later analysis, parvovirus B19, influenza, CMV and Epstein-Barr virus appeared linked to several top co-occurrence clusters. The study listed over 150 TCR beta chains as associated with cytomegalovirus. An association between a missense DCLRE1C variant and V-gene and J-gene trimming of TCR beta chains was found in a later genetic analysis and replicated in an independent cohort. In a later analysis, HLA-associated TCR beta chains showed more clonal expansion and lower generation probabilities than non-associated chains that were equally common. In both the original and validation cohorts, the classifier was reported to diagnose cytomegalovirus status with high specificity and sensitivity. In a later analysis, most CMV-associated TCR beta chains were found to appear HLA-restricted, with HLA associations seemingly driven largely by CMV exposure. A further reported finding was that TCR beta sequences accurately predicted the HLA-A and HLA-B alleles for most subjects in the first cohort. In an earlier analysis of fewer than 700 of the donors, most TCR beta V segments appeared in productive rearrangements about 90% or about 30% of the time, broadly matching IMGT annotations. When HLA alleles, especially DR and DQ, strongly co-occurred, TCR associations were difficult to assign to individual alleles. Because the 87-base-pair reads could not distinguish some IMGT-functional V segments, including TRBV6-2 and TRBV6-3, those segments were excluded.

Of note for this clone: It lacks a known antigen.

The cohort was made up of approximately 670 healthy bone marrow donors. All cohort members were sampled while nominally healthy, although unrecorded immune exposures were likely present. The donor was CMV seronegative and was included in the group of about 400 seronegative cohort members. A peripheral blood sample was collected from each donor, and TCR beta sequencing was performed on peripheral blood mononuclear cells. The Qiagen DNeasy Blood Extraction Kit was used to extract genomic DNA from the blood cell samples. CDR1 is given as MNHNS and CDR2 as SASEGT, both from the germline V gene. The junction shows trimming of 7 bases on V and 2 bases on J, and the gene matches do not reach 7 bases of it. Counted from cysteine to phenylalanine, this CDR3 has 14 amino acids. Solely the CDR3 DNA is kept, with 42 bases framed from the first base. The library relied on the immunoSEQ multiplex PCR assay. For the multiplex PCR, a mixture combining 60 forward primers for TCR Vbeta segments and 13 reverse primers for TCR Jbeta segments was used. A multiplex PCR assay on genomic DNA amplified the CDR3 region of rearranged TCR beta genes. On the Illumina HiSeq System, the amplified TCR beta libraries were sequenced as 87-base-pair reads. In the paper's pipeline: A later analysis counted 65 million to 90 million unique TCR beta chains across the 600 to 850 repertoires, and some 11 million of these chains were shared by at least two donors. Raw reads were error-corrected and collapsed into unique sequences by a nearest-neighbor algorithm in which closely related sequences were merged to remove PCR and sequencing errors. To assign V, D and J gene segments, CDR3 sequences were aligned to IMGT reference sequences. Each retained sequence needed at least a six-nucleotide match to both a V gene segment and a J gene segment. A rearrangement was called productive if the CDR3 had no stop codons and remained in frame with V and J, and every other rearrangement was called non-productive. Following IMGT convention, CDR3 was defined as the stretch from the second conserved V-encoded cysteine to the conserved J-encoded phenylalanine. The earlier analysis of about 500 of the donors excluded sequences that lacked an unambiguous match to a single V gene segment. An earlier analysis of over 450 of the donors classified V segments as functional when productive rearrangements were above 56.7% and as segregating when the standard deviation between donors was above 5%. A statistical classification framework was built for diagnosing cytomegalovirus status from the catalog of TCR beta chain sequences. In a later analysis, V and J genes were assigned by comparing TCR nucleotide sequences against IMGT/GENE-DB human TR gene sequences. Using the TCRdist pipeline, a later analysis assigned CDR3 sequences along with most-parsimonious VDJ recombination scenarios. In a later analysis, each TCR beta chain was defined by its CDR3 amino acid sequence together with its V-gene family, and reads without a unique V-gene family were excluded. A later analysis removed 600 or so highly shared, low-generation-probability nucleotide sequences to deal with suspected cross-contamination and a sequencing artifact. In a later analysis, a clonal expansion index was calculated for each public chain from normalized within-repertoire ranks of inferred template counts. A later analysis computed generation probabilities with a VDJ recombination model fitted to out-of-frame rearrangements, and checked the results against IGoR. Hypergeometric tests were used in a later analysis to score TCR-TCR, TCR-HLA and TCR-CMV co-occurrence, with a repertoire-size bias correction applied to the TCR pairs. In a later analysis, false discovery rates were estimated by permuting HLA or CMV assignments 20 times. In a later analysis, co-occurring TCRs were grouped with DBSCAN, and TCRdist sequence similarity was added when clustering was performed within HLA-allele-positive subsets. For co-occurrence clustering, repertoires with fewer than 30,000 or more than 120,000 public chains were excluded, along with 4 to 6 repertoires with anomalous nucleotide sharing. TCRdb limited this immuneACCESS table to in-frame rearrangements with V and J called. A share of clones is missing; checked studies link under half to unresolved V genes, and the rest is unexplained. Clone size and V and J calls were adopted from that table, with D and trimming inferred from the DNA. This sample's table contains 150,000 to 200,000 clones. The ten most abundant clones make up over 1% of the sample.

Sequenced: PBMCs. Here the chain combines TRBV6-1 and TRBJ2-7, with TRBD1 matching 8 junction bases. The receptor was isolated from a woman between 55 and 75 years old in good health and CMV-seronegative. The nucleotide sequence reads as follows: TGTGCCAGCACAACGGACAGGGCTCCCTACGAGCAGTACTTC. Translated, this is CASTTDRAPYEQYF.